This paragraph covers one TCR beta chain sequence. The target antigen is unknown. The data were taken from a study of cytomegalovirus exposure and HLA in healthy donors. Overall study results and limits: Later work associated fewer than 20,000 TCR beta sequences with HLA alleles at 0.05 false discovery rate.

Healthy bone marrow donors formed the donor group. The CDR3 consists of 13 residues. Germline assignment: CDR1 SGHTA and CDR2 FQGNSA. Primers for the PCR totalled 60 Vbeta and 13 Jbeta. Repertoires were generated with immunoSEQ multiplex PCR, while TCRdb's copy carries only in-frame clones and drops some. The sample records around 160,000 clones, about 79% being singletons. Sample: PBMCs. The V call is TRBV7-2, the J call TRBJ2-5; no definite D call. The better agreement between TRBJ2-7 and the DNA end casts doubt on the J call. This sequence originates from a man in his fifties in good health and CMV-seropositive. The CDR3 reads CASSRERLGEQYF. As DNA, the CDR3 is TGTGCCAGCAGCCGAGAACGCCTGGGCGAGCAGTACTTC.